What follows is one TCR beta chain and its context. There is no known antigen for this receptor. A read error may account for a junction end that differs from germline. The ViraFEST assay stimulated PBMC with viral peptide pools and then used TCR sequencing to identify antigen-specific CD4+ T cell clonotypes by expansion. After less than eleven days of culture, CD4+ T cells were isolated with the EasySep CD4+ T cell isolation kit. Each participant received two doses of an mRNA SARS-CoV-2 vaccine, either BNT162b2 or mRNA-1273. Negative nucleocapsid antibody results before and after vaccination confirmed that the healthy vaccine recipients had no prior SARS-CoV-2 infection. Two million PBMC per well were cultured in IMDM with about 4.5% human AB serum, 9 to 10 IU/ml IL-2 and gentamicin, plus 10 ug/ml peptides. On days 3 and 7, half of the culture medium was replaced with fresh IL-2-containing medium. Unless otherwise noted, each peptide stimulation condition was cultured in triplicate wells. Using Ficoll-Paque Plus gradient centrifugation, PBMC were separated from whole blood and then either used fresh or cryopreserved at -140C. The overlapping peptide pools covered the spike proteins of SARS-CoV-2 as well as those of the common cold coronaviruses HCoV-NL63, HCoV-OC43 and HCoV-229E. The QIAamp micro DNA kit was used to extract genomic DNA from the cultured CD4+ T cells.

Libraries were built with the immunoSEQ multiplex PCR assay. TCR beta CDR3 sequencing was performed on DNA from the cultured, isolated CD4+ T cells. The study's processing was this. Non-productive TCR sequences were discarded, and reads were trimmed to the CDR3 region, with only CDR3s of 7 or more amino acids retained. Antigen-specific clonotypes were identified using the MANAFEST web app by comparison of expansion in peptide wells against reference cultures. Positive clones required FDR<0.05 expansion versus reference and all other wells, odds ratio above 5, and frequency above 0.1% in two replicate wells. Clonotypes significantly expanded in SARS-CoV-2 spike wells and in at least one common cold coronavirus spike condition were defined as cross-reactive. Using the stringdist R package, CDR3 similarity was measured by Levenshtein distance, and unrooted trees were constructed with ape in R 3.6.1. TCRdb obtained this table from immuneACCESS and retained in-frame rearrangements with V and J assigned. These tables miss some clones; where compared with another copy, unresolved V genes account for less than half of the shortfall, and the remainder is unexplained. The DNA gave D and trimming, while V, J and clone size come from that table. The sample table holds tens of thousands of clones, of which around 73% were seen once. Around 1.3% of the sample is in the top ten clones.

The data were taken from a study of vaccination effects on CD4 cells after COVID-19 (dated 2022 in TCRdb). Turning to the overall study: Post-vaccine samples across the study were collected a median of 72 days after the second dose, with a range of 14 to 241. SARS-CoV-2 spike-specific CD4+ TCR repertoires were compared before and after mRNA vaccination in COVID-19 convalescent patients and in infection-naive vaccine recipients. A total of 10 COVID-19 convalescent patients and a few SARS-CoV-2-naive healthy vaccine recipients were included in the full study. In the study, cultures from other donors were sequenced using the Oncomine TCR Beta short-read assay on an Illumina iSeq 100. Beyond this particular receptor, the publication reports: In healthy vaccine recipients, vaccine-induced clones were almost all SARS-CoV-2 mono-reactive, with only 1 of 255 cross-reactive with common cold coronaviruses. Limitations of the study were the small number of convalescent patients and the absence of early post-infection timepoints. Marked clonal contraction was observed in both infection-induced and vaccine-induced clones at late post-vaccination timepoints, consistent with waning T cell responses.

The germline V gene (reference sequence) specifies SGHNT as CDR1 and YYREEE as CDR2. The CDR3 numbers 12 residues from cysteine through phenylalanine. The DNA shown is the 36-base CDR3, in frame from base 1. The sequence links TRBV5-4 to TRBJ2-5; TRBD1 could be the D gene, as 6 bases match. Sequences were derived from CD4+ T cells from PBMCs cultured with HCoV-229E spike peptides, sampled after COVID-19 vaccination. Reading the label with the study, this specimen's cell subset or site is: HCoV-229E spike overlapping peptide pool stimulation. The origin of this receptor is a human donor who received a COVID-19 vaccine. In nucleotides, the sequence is TGTGCCAGCAGCTTGGACAGGGTCTTCTCTAACTTC. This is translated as CASSLDRVFSNF.